Listed below are T cell receptor beta chains from one sample, sequenced in a study of human T cells and chemical hapten exposure. TCRdb re-called the RACE reads through MiXCR, storing one row per CDR3 protein. Here the sample spans fewer than 300,000 distinct CDR3 sequences, around 9.3% being singletons. The input for sequencing was whole blood, taken in connection with sensitization to the hapten diphenylcyclopropenone (DPC). The receptors shown here come from a middle-aged woman with alopecia areata. Some clones in this sample may be carry-over from other donors' samples. Each CDR3 is given with its conserved first and last residue. The order of the fields is J gene, V gene, clone size, D gene, CDR3 DNA, CDR3 protein. A D gene is named only where the DNA matches it firmly. Not every row has a clone size; where given, it reads once, few, many or a size class.

>TRBJ1-4|TRBV27|-|TRBD1
TGTGCCAGCGGGGGACAGGCAACTAATGAAAAACTGTTTTTT
CASGGQATNEKLFF
>TRBJ2-1|TRBV28|-|-
TGTGCCAGCAGTCCAGCTAGCGCCTCCTACAATGAGCAGTTCTTC
CASSPASASYNEQFF
>TRBJ2-1|TRBV2|-|-
TGTGCCAGCAGTGAACGGGACTCCTACAATGAGCAGTTCTTC
CASSERDSYNEQFF
>TRBJ1-3|TRBV12-3/TRBV12-4|-|-
TGTGCCAGCACTGAGCCTACTGGAAACACCATATATTTT
CASTEPTGNTIYF
>TRBJ2-7|TRBV5-1|few|-
TGCGCCAGCAGCTTGGAAGGAGGGGCACGCGAGCAGTACTTC
CASSLEGGAREQYF
>TRBJ2-1|TRBV24-1|many|-
TGTGCCACCAGTGATTTGCAGGGGGGCAATGAGCAGTTCTTC
CATSDLQGGNEQFF
>TRBJ2-1|TRBV6-1|few|TRBD2
TGTGCCAGCAGTGTCCTAGCGGACCGAGGGAATGAGCAGTTCTTC
CASSVLADRGNEQFF
>TRBJ2-7|TRBV28|many|TRBD2
TGTGCCAGCAGATCCCGGGACTACAACTCCTACGAGCAGTACTTC
CASRSRDYNSYEQYF
>TRBJ1-5|TRBV12-3/TRBV12-4|few|-
TGTGCCAGCAGTTCACCCGGGACACGGCTTAATCAGCCCCAGCATTTT
CASSSPGTRLNQPQHF
>TRBJ2-5|TRBV27|-|-
TGTGCCAGCGGAGGGGCTGTTGAAGAGACCCAGTACTTC
CASGGAVEETQYF
>TRBJ2-3|TRBV10-2|few|-
TGCGCCACCAAAAGCAGGGGTCGCGCTAGCACAGATACGCAGTATTTT
CATKSRGRASTDTQYF
>TRBJ1-5|TRBV6-5|-|TRBD1
TGTGCCAGCAGTTACTCGAGGACAGGCGCGAATCAGCCCCAGCATTTT
CASSYSRTGANQPQHF
>TRBJ1-1|TRBV29-1|many|-
TGCAGCGTTGACAGGGAAGGTTTCGGAGCTTTCTTT
CSVDREGFGAFF
>TRBJ2-2|TRBV4-1|few|TRBD2
TGCGCCAGCAGCCAACGGACTAGCGGGATAGGGGACACCGGGGAGCTGTTTTTT
CASSQRTSGIGDTGELFF
>TRBJ1-5|TRBV7-9|few|-
TGTGCCAGCAGCGGGGATTATAGCAATCAGCCCCAGCATTTT
CASSGDYSNQPQHF
>TRBJ2-7|TRBV27|-|-
TGTGCCAGCAGTTTGTCGGGTACAGGGAGCGAGCAGTACTTC
CASSLSGTGSEQYF
>TRBJ1-2|TRBV20-1|-|-
TGCAGTGCTAGAGATCTGGGGGCGCCGTGGGCTAACTATGGCTACACCTTC
CSARDLGAPWANYGYTF
>TRBJ2-7|TRBV6-5|many|-
TGTGCCAGCAGCGTTTGGTCCTGGGACGAGCAGTACTTC
CASSVWSWDEQYF
>TRBJ2-5|TRBV4-1|many|TRBD1
TGCGCCAGCAGCGCCGGGACAGAAGAGACCCAGTACTTC
CASSAGTEETQYF
>TRBJ2-1|TRBV7-9|once|-
TGTGCCAGCAGCCCCTCTCTGGGTGGGCCTGGTGTCTTC
CASSPSLGGPGVF
>TRBJ1-5|TRBV29-1|-|-
TGCAGCGCCACCCAGGGAAGCAATCAGCCCCAGCATTTT
CSATQGSNQPQHF
>TRBJ2-1|TRBV5-1|-|-
TGCGCCAGCAGGGAACAGGGCTCCTACAATGAGCAGTTCTTC
CASREQGSYNEQFF
>TRBJ2-3|TRBV25-1|many|TRBD1
TGTGCCAGCGTGGGACAGAACACAGATACGCAGTATTTT
CASVGQNTDTQYF
>TRBJ2-1|TRBV7-9|-|-
TGTGCCAGCAGCTTAGACGGCGGGACCTACAATGAGCAGTTCTTC
CASSLDGGTYNEQFF
>TRBJ2-4|TRBV5-6|-|TRBD2
TGTGCCAGCAGCTTGGGGCTAGCGGGAGGCCTGAACTTC
CASSLGLAGGLNF
>TRBJ2-7|TRBV5-6|few|-
TGTGCCAGCAGCTTACCCGGGACGGAGCCATACGAGCAGTACTTC
CASSLPGTEPYEQYF
>TRBJ1-3|TRBV6-5|-|TRBD1
TGTGCCAGCAGTTACTCAAGGGGACAGCTCTCTGGAAACACCATATATTTT
CASSYSRGQLSGNTIYF
>TRBJ1-1|TRBV6-5|few|-
TGTGCCAGCAAGGGGGGAAATAAGTACTCTGAAGCTTTCTTT
CASKGGNKYSEAFF
>TRBJ2-7|TRBV5-4|-|-
TGTGCCAGCAGCGCTCCGGGCCACCAGGAGCAGTACTTC
CASSAPGHQEQYF
>TRBJ1-4|TRBV9|few|TRBD1
TGTGCCAGCAGCCCCAGGGGGAGGGAGGGAGAAAAACTGTTTTTT
CASSPRGREGEKLFF
>TRBJ2-5|TRBV12-3/TRBV12-4|few|-
TGTGCCAGCAGCTGGGAACAGACCCAGTACTTC
CASSWEQTQYF
>TRBJ2-7|TRBV6-2/TRBV6-3|few|TRBD2
TGTGCCAGCAGTTACTCTTGGGCGGGAGGGACCTACGAGCAGTACTTC
CASSYSWAGGTYEQYF
>TRBJ2-1|TRBV5-4|-|TRBD2
TGTGCCAGCAGCCCGACAGCGGGACGCACCTACAATGAGCAGTTCTTC
CASSPTAGRTYNEQFF